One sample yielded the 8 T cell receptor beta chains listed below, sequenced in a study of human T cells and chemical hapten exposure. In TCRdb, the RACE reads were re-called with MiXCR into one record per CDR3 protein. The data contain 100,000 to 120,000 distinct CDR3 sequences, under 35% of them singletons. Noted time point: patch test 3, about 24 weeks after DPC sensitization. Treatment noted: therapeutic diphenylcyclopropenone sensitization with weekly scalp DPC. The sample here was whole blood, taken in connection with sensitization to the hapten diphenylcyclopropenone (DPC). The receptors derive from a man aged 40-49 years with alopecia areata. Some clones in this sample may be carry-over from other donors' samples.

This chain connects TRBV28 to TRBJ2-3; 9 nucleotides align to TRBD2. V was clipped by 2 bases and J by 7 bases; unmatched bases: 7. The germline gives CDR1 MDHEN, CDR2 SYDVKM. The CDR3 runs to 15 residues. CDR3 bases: TGTGCCAGCAGTTTAAAAGCGGGAGGTCGTAATACGCAGTATTTT. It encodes CASSLKAGGRNTQYF.

The CDR3: CASSLARSTDTQYF. CDR3 DNA: TGCGCCAGCAGCTTGGCCAGAAGCACAGATACGCAGTATTTT. The chain joins TRBV5-1 to TRBJ2-3; D uncertain. The V gene's germline CDR1 is SGHRS and CDR2 YFSETQ. CDR3 length: 14 residues. Trimming took 0 bases from V and 0 from J, leaving 5 bases between them.

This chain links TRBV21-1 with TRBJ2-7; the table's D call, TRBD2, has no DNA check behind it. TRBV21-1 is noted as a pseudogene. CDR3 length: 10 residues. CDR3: CASSEGEQYV. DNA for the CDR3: TGTGCCAGCAGCGAGGGCGAGCAGTACGTC.

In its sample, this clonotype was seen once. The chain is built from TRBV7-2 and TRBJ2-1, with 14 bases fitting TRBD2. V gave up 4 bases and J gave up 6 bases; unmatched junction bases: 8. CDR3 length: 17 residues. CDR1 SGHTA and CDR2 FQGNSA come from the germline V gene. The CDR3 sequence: CASSSGTSGSQGNEQFF. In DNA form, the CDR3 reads TGTGCCAGCAGCTCCGGGACTAGCGGGAGTCAAGGCAATGAGCAGTTCTTC.

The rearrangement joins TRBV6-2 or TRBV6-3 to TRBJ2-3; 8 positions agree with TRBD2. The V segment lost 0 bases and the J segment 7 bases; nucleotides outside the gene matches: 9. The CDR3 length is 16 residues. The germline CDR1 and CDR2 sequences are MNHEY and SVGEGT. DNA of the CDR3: TGTGCCAGCAGTTACTCGGCCCAGCGGGAGTTATATACGCAGTATTTT. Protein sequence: CASSYSAQRELYTQYF.

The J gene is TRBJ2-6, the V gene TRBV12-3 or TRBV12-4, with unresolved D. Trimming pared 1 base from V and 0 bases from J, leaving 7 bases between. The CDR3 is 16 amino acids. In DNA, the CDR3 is TGTGCCAGCAGTTTAGATTTAGGCTCTGGGGCCAACGTCCTGACTTTC. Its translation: CASSLDLGSGANVLTF.

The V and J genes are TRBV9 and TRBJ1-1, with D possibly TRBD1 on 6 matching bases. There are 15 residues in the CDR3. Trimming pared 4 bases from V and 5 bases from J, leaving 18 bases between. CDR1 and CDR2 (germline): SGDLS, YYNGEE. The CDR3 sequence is CASSPRHTGNTEAFF. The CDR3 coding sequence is TGTGCCAGCAGCCCGAGACACACAGGGAATACTGAAGCTTTCTTT.

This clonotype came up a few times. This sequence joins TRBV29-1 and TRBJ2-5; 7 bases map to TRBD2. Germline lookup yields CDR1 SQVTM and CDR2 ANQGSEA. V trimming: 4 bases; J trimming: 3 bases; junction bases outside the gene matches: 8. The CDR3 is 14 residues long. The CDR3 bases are TGCAGCGTTGCGGTACTAGCGTCCAAAGAGACCCAGTACTTC. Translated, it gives CSVAVLASKETQYF.